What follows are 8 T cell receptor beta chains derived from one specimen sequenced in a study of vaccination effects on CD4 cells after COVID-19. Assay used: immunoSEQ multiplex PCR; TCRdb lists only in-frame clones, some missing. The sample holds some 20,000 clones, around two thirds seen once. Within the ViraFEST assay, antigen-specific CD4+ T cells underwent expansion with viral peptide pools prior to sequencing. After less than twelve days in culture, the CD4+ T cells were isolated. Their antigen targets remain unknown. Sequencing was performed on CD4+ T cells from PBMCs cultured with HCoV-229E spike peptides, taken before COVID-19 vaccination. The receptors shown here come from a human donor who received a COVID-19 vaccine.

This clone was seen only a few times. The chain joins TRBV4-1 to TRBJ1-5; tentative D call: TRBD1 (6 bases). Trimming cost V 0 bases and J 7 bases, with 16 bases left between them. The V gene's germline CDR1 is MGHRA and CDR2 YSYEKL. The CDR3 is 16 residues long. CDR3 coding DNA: TGCGCCAGCAGCCAAGATCCCACAGGGCGATGGCAGCCCCAGCATTTT. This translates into CASSQDPTGRWQPQHF.

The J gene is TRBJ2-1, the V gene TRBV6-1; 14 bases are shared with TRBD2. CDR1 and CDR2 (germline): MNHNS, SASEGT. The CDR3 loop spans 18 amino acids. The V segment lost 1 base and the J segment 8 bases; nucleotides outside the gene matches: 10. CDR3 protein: CASSEGFLGLAGVHEQFF. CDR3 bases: TGTGCCAGCAGTGAAGGATTCTTGGGACTAGCGGGGGTCCATGAGCAGTTCTTC.

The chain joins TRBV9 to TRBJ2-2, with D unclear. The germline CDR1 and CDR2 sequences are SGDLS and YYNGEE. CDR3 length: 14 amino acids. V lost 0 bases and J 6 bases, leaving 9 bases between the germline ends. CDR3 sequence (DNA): TGTGCCAGCAGCGTAGGGCCGGGCGCCGGGGAGCTGTTTTTT. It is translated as CASSVGPGAGELFF.

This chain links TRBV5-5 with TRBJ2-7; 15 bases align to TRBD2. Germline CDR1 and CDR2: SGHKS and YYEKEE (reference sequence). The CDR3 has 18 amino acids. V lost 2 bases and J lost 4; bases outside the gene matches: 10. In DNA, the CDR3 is TGTGCCAGCAGCTTCGGACTAGCGGGGGGGTCCCGGTCTTACGAGCAGTACTTC. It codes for CASSFGLAGGSRSYEQYF.

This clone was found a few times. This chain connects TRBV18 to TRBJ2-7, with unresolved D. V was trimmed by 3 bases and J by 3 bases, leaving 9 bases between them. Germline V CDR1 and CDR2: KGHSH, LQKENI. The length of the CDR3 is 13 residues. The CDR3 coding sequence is TGTGCCAGCTCACCCCATATCGACTACGAGCAGTACTTC. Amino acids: CASSPHIDYEQYF. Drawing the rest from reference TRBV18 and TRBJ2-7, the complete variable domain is NAGVMQNPRHLVRRRGQEARLRCSPMKGHSHVYWYRQLPEEGLKFMVYLQKENIIDESGMPKERFSAEFPKEGPSILRIQQVVRGDSAAYFCASSPHIDYEQYFGPGTRLTVT.

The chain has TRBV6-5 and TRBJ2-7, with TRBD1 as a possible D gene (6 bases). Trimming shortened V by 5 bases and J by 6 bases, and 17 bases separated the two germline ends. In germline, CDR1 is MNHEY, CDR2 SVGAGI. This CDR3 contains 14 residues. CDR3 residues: CASSINRDPGEQYF. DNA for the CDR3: TGTGCCAGCAGTATAAACAGGGACCCCGGCGAGCAGTACTTC.

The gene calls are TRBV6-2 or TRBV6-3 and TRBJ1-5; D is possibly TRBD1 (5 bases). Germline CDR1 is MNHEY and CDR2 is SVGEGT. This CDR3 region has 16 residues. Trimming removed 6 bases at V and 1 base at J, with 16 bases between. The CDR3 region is CASSWRAGPSNQPQHF. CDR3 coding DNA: TGTGCCAGCAGCTGGCGGGCAGGGCCGAGCAATCAGCCCCAGCATTTT.

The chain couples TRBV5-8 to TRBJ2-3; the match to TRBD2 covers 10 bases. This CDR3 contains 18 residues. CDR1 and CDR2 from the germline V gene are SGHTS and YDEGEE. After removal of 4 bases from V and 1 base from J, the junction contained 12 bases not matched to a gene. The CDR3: CASSGAAGGSPRTDTQYF. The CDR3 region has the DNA TGTGCCAGCAGCGGCGCAGCGGGAGGGTCCCCTCGCACAGATACGCAGTATTTT.